This passage covers 21 T cell receptor beta chains from one sample sequenced in a study of OX40 agonist ivuxolimab in advanced cancers. Clones were sequenced by immunoSEQ multiplex PCR, and TCRdb holds only the in-frame ones, with some missing. The top ten hold 4.1% of the sample, which has around 83,000 clones, roughly 88% seen once. The sequenced sample was CD4+ or CD8+ T cells sorted from blood, obtained in a trial of the OX40 agonist ivuxolimab. Source of these receptors: an adult with an advanced solid tumor such as melanoma, head and neck, liver or kidney cancer.

The chain joins TRBV6-5 to TRBJ1-4, with 10 bases lining up with TRBD1. Trimming took 6 bases from V and 11 from J; bases not matched to a gene: 9. The CDR3 has 14 amino acids. Germline V gives CDR1 MNHEY, CDR2 SVGAGI. The CDR3 reads CASSLGQGIRKLFF. CDR3 sequence (DNA): TGTGCCAGCAGCCTGGGACAGGGGATACGGAAACTGTTTTTT.

This clone has only one observation. The rearrangement links TRBV2 to TRBJ2-2, with 11 bases matching TRBD2. The CDR3 is 16 amino acids. Unmatched junction bases numbered 3, after V lost 5 bases and J lost 1 base. Germline loops: CDR1 SNHLY, CDR2 FYNNEI. The CDR3 region is CASSSGTSGNTGELFF. The CDR3 coding sequence is TGTGCCAGCAGTAGCGGGACTAGCGGGAACACCGGGGAGCTGTTTTTT.

This chain connects TRBV5-4 to TRBJ2-2, with TRBD2 identical over 13 bases. After removal of 0 bases from V and 5 bases from J, the junction contained 10 bases not matched to a gene. CDR3 size: 19 residues. The germline gives CDR1 SGHNT, CDR2 YYREEE (reference sequence). The CDR3 sequence: CASSLGATSLAGGTGELFF. Here the CDR3 DNA reads TGTGCCAGCAGCTTGGGGGCGACTTCACTAGCGGGAGGGACCGGGGAGCTGTTTTTT.

This chain joins TRBV11-2 and TRBJ2-7, with a tentative D call TRBD1 (6 bases). The germline V gene has CDR1 SGHAT and CDR2 FQNNGV. V was pared by 5 bases and J by 1 base, with 9 bases between. The CDR3 is 13 residues long. The CDR3 is CASSKTGSYEQYF. In DNA, the CDR3 is TGTGCCAGCAGCAAGACAGGTTCCTACGAGCAGTACTTC.

J is TRBJ2-7 and V is TRBV10-2, with TRBD2 matching 7 bases. Germline CDR1 reads WSHSY; CDR2 reads SAAADI. V lost 6 bases to trimming and J lost 3 bases; unmatched junction nucleotides: 2. The CDR3 is 12 amino acids. CDR3 protein: CASRTSNYEQYF. CDR3 in DNA: TGCGCCAGCAGGACTAGCAACTACGAGCAGTACTTC.

The genes are TRBV10-3 and TRBJ2-7; tentative D call: TRBD2 (6 bases). This CDR3 has 16 residues. Trimming cost V 0 bases and J 4 bases, with 16 bases left between them. Germline V gene data show CDR1 as ENHRY and CDR2 as SYGVKD. The CDR3 reads CAISESTTTRSYEQYF. The DNA for the CDR3 is TGTGCCATCAGTGAGTCGACTACGACTAGATCGTACGAGCAGTACTTC.

The gene calls are TRBV6-1 and TRBJ1-5; D is undetermined. V lost 3 bases and J lost 0, with 6 bases in between. Germline V gene data show CDR1 as MNHNS and CDR2 as SASEGT. The CDR3 is 14 residues long. CDR3 bases: TGTGCCAGCAGTGACGCCAATAGCAATCAGCCCCAGCATTTT. Translated: CASSDANSNQPQHF.

The rearrangement links TRBV7-9 to TRBJ1-1; 7 bases fit TRBD1. V gave up 4 bases and J gave up 7 bases; unmatched junction bases: 6. The CDR3 length is 13 residues. The germline CDR1 and CDR2 sequences are SEHNR and FQNEAQ (reference sequence). The CDR3 protein is CASSSTNRGEAFF. In DNA form, the CDR3 reads TGTGCCAGCAGCTCGACAAACAGGGGTGAAGCTTTCTTT.

The chain couples TRBV5-1 to TRBJ2-7; D unclear. V was clipped by 0 bases and J by 1 base, with 11 bases between them. From germline, CDR1 is SGHRS and CDR2 YFSETQ. The length of the CDR3 is 15 residues. CDR3 protein: CASSLDEARSYEQYF. CDR3 coding DNA: TGCGCCAGCAGCTTGGATGAGGCACGGTCCTACGAGCAGTACTTC.

The chain uses TRBV2 and TRBJ2-7; unclear D gene. Germline-derived CDR1 and CDR2 are SNHLY and FYNNEI. V lost 2 bases and J lost 6, with 11 bases in between. The CDR3 consists of 13 residues. The DNA for the CDR3 is TGTGCCAGCAGTGAATCTCGGGTAGGCGAGCAGTACTTC. This gives the protein CASSESRVGEQYF.

This clone was recorded only once. The V and J genes are TRBV29-1 and TRBJ2-7; 8 positions agree with TRBD2. V shed 5 bases and J 2 bases; nucleotides not matched to a gene: 8. This CDR3 spans 14 amino acids. From germline, CDR1 is SQVTM and CDR2 ANQGSEA. DNA for the CDR3: TGCAGCGTTTCTTCCGAGCGGGAGACCTACGAGCAGTACTTC. As protein: CSVSSERETYEQYF.

In its sample, this clone was seen once. The V and J genes are TRBV7-2 and TRBJ1-2; TRBD1 aligns across 9 bases. V lost 5 bases and J lost 8; bases outside the gene matches: 6. The CDR3 spans 13 residues. Per germline, CDR1 SGHTA and CDR2 FQGNSA. In DNA, the CDR3 is TGTGCCAGCAGCCGGGACAGGGTGAAAGGCTACACCTTC. It specifies CASSRDRVKGYTF.

The sample holds one count of this clone. The chain joins TRBV28 to TRBJ2-3; the D call may be TRBD1 or TRBD2 (5 bases each). The CDR3 consists of 12 residues. The V end was cut by 3 bases, the J end by 10 bases, with 11 bases between. Per germline, CDR1 MDHEN and CDR2 SYDVKM. CDR3 sequence reads: CASSFGGTPQYF. The CDR3 DNA follows: TGTGCCAGCAGTTTTGGTGGGACGCCGCAGTATTTT.

The J gene is TRBJ2-2, the V gene TRBV5-4; TRBD1 or TRBD2 may be the D gene (5 bases each). V shed 4 bases and J shed 2 bases, with 12 bases lying between them. The CDR3 totals 15 residues. Germline loops: CDR1 SGHNT, CDR2 YYREEE (reference sequence). CDR3 bases: TGTGCCAGCAGCCTGGGACCGGAAAACACCGGGGAGCTGTTTTTT. It specifies CASSLGPENTGELFF. The entire variable domain, with the rest obtained from reference TRBV5-4 and TRBJ2-2, is as follows: ETGVTQSPTHLIKTRGQQVTLRCSSQSGHNTVSWYQQALGQGPQFIFQYYREEENGRGNFPPRFSGLQFPNYSSELNVNALELDDSALYLCASSLGPENTGELFFGEGSRLTVL.

The gene calls are TRBV9 and TRBJ2-1; D call uncertain. This CDR3 contains 13 residues. V was pared by 4 bases and J by 4 bases, with 9 bases between. The germline CDR1 and CDR2 sequences are SGDLS and YYNGEE. For the CDR3, the DNA is TGTGCCAGCAGCTTTGGAGAGTACAATGAGCAGTTCTTC. Translation gives CASSFGEYNEQFF.

This sequence joins TRBV7-9 and TRBJ1-4; 10 bases fit TRBD1. Germline-derived CDR1 and CDR2 are SEHNR and FQNEAQ (reference sequence). This CDR3 comprises 15 residues. V was clipped by 1 base and J by 8 bases; unmatched bases: 4. The CDR3 spells CASSLGGTGEEKLFF. The CDR3, as DNA: TGTGCCAGCAGCTTAGGTGGGACAGGGGAGGAAAAACTGTTTTTT.

V usage is TRBV5-8 and J usage is TRBJ2-7; 7 bases map to TRBD1. In germline, CDR1 is SGHTS, CDR2 YDEGEE. Trimming cost V 4 bases and J 4 bases; bases outside gene matches: 14. CDR3 length: 16 amino acids. CDR3 sequence reads: CASSQGAGTVSYEQYF. CDR3 in DNA: TGTGCCAGCAGCCAAGGCGCCGGGACAGTCTCATACGAGCAGTACTTC.

V gene TRBV2 combines with J gene TRBJ2-3; 10 bases fit TRBD2. This CDR3 has 15 amino acids. The ends lost 7 bases at V and 4 bases at J; junction bases unmatched: 8. In germline, CDR1 is SNHLY, CDR2 FYNNEI. In nucleotides, the CDR3 is TGTGCCAGCAAGGTCGCTAGCGGGAGATCAGATACGCAGTATTTT. Protein sequence: CASKVASGRSDTQYF. Complete variable domain (other parts from reference TRBV2 and TRBJ2-3): EPEVTQTPSHQVTQMGQEVILRCVPISNHLYFYWYRQILGQKVEFLVSFYNNEISEKSEIFDDQFSVERPDGSNFTLKIRSTKLEDSAMYFCASKVASGRSDTQYFGPGTRLTVL.

The chain links TRBV18 to TRBJ2-3, with 12 bases matching TRBD2. The CDR3 consists of 16 residues. Germline CDR1 reads KGHSH; CDR2 reads LQKENI. With V trimmed by 4 bases and J by 2 bases, 4 bases remained unmatched. The CDR3 DNA is TGTGCCAGCTCACTTGGACTAGCGGGAAACACAGATACGCAGTATTTT. Translation: CASSLGLAGNTDTQYF.

This clone has only a few counts. This chain joins TRBV20-1 and TRBJ2-1; 9 nucleotides line up with TRBD1. CDR1 DFQATT and CDR2 SNEGSKA come from the germline V gene (reference sequence). V shed 5 bases and J 14 bases; nucleotides not matched to a gene: 7. The CDR3 is 11 amino acids. CDR3 amino acids: CSAGPGDREFF. The CDR3 DNA follows: TGCAGTGCTGGCCCCGGGGACAGGGAGTTCTTC.

The chain is built from TRBV6-1 and TRBJ2-7; D gene uncertain. V lost 6 bases and J 2 bases, leaving 5 bases between the germline ends. This CDR3 has 11 amino acids. Germline V lookup: CDR1 MNHNS, CDR2 SASEGT. In DNA, the CDR3 is TGTGCCAGCAGGGCAGCCTACGAGCAGTACTTC. As protein: CASRAAYEQYF.